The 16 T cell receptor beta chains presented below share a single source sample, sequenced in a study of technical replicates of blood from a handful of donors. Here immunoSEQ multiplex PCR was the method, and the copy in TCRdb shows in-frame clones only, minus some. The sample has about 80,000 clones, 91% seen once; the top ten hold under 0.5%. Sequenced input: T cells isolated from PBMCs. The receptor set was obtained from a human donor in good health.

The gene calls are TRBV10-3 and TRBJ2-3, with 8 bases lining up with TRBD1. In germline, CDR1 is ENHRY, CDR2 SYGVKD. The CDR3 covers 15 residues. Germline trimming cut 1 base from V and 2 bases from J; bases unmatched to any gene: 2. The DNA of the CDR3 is TGTGCCATCAGTGAGTTGGACAGGGTCACAGATACGCAGTATTTT. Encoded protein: CAISELDRVTDTQYF.

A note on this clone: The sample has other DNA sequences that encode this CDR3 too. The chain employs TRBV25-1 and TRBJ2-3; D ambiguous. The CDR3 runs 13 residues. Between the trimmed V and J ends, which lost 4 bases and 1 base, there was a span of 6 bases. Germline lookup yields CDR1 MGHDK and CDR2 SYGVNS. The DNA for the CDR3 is TGTGCCAGCAGTGCCCAGGGCACAGATACGCAGTATTTT. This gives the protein CASSAQGTDTQYF.

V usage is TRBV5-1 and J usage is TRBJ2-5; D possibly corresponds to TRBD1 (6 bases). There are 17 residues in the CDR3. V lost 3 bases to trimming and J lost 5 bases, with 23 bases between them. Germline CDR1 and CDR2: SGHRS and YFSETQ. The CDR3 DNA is TGCGCCAGCAGCTCTACCCCCGGGACACTACTAGGGGAGACCCAGTACTTC. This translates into CASSSTPGTLLGETQYF.

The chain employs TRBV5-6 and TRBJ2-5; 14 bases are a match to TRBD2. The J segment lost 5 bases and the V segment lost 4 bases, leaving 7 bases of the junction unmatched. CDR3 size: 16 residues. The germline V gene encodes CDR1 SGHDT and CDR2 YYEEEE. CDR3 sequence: CASSPGLAGGWETQYF. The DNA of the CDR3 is TGTGCCAGCAGCCCAGGACTAGCGGGAGGATGGGAGACCCAGTACTTC.

CDR3 amino acids: CASSSRDRDYEQYF. The CDR3 nucleotides read TGTGCCAGCAGTAGCCGGGACAGAGACTACGAGCAGTACTTC. The chain recombines TRBV28 with TRBJ2-7, with 7 positions matching TRBD1. This CDR3 comprises 14 residues. V lost 5 bases to trimming and J lost 3 bases; unmatched junction nucleotides: 7. Germline V gives CDR1 MDHEN, CDR2 SYDVKM. The variable domain in full, with the rest retrieved from reference TRBV28 and TRBJ2-7, is DVKVTQSSRYLVKRTGEKVFLECVQDMDHENMFWYRQDPGLGLRLIYFSYDVKMKEKGDIPEGYSVSREKKERFSLILESASTNQTSMYLCASSSRDRDYEQYFGPGTRLTVT.

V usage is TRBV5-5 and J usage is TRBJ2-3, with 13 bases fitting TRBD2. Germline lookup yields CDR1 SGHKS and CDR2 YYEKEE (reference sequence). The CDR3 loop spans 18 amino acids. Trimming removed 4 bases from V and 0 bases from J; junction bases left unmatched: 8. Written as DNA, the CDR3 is TGTGCCAGCAGCATTGGACTAGCGGGAGTTCGGAGCACAGATACGCAGTATTTT. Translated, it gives CASSIGLAGVRSTDTQYF. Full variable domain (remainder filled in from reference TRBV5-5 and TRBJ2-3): DAGVTQSPTHLIKTRGQQVTLRCSPISGHKSVSWYQQVLGQGPQFIFQYYEKEERGRGNFPDRFSARQFPNYSSELNVNALLLGDSALYLCASSIGLAGVRSTDTQYFGPGTRLTVL.

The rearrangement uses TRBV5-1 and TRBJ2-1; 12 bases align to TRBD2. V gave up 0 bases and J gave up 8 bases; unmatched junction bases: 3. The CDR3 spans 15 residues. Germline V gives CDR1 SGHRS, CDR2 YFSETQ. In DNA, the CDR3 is TGCGCCAGCAGCTTGGGACTAGCGGGAGATCATGAGCAGTTCTTC. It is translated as CASSLGLAGDHEQFF.

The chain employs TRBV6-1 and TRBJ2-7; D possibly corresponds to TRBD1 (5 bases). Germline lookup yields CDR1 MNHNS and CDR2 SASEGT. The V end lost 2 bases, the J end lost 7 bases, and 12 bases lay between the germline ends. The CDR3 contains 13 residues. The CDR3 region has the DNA TGTGCCAGCAGTGAACTAGGGGTAGGGGAGCAGTACTTC. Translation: CASSELGVGEQYF.

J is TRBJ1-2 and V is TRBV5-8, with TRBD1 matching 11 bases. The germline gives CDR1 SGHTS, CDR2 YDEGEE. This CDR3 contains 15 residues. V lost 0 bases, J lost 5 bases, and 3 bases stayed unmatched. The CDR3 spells CASSLGTGGEYGYTF. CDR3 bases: TGTGCCAGCAGCTTGGGGACAGGGGGCGAATATGGCTACACCTTC.

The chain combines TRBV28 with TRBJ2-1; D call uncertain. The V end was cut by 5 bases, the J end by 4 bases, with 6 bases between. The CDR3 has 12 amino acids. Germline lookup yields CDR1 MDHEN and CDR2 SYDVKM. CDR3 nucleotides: TGTGCCAGCAGTGCGAATTACAATGAGCAGTTCTTC. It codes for CASSANYNEQFF.

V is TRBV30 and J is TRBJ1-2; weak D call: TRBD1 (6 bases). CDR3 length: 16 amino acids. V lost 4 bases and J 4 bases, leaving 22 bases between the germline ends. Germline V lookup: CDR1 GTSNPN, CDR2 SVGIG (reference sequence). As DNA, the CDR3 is TGTGCCTGGATTACTATGGAGGGGGGGCTTTTCTATGGCTACACCTTC. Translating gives CAWITMEGGLFYGYTF.

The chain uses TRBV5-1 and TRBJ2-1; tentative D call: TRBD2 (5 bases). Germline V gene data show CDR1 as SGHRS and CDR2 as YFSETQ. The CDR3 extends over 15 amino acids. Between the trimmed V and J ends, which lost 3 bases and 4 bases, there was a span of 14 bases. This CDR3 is CASSSTKSSYNEQFF. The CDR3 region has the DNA TGCGCCAGCAGCTCGACTAAGTCTAGTTACAATGAGCAGTTCTTC.

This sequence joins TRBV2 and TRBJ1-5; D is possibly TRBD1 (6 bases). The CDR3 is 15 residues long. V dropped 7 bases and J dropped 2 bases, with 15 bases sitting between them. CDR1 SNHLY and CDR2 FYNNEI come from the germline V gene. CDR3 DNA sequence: TGTGCCAGCACGTTTTTGGGGGCGGGCAATCAGCCCCAGCATTTT. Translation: CASTFLGAGNQPQHF.

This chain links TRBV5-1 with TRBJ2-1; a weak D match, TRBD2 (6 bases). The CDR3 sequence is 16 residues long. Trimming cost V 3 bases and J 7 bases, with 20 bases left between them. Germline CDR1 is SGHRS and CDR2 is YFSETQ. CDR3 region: CASSSKRAIQGNEQFF. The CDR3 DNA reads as TGCGCCAGCAGCTCGAAGCGGGCAATTCAAGGTAATGAGCAGTTCTTC.

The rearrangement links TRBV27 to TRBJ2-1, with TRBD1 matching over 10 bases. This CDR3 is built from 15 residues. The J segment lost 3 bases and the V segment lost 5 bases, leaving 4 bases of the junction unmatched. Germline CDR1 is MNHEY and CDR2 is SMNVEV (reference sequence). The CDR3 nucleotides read TGTGCCAGCAGTATAGGGACAGGGGTCTACAATGAGCAGTTCTTC. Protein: CASSIGTGVYNEQFF.

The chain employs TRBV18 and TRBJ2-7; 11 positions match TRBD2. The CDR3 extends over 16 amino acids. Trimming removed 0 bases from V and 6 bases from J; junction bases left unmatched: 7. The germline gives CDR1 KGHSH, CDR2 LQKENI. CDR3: CASSPPLLAGGGEQYF. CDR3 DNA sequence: TGTGCCAGCTCACCACCCCTGCTAGCGGGAGGTGGCGAGCAGTACTTC. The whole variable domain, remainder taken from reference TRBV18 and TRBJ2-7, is NAGVMQNPRHLVRRRGQEARLRCSPMKGHSHVYWYRQLPEEGLKFMVYLQKENIIDESGMPKERFSAEFPKEGPSILRIQQVVRGDSAAYFCASSPPLLAGGGEQYFGPGTRLTVT.